This entry lists 18 T cell receptor beta chains sequenced from one sample in a study of blood T cell repertoires in COVID-19 (dated by TCRdb to the early 2020s). Library preparation used the immunoSEQ multiplex PCR assay. Not all clones reach the TCRdb copy of this immuneACCESS table, which keeps in-frame sequences only. Checked studies attribute under half of the gap to unresolved V genes and leave the rest unexplained. The sample records under 60,000 clones, 90% of which are singletons. The ten largest make up almost 4% of the sample. The sample was peripheral blood. All receptors come from a man aged 50 or older with acute or convalescent COVID-19.

The rearrangement links TRBV4-3 to TRBJ1-1, with 10 bases lining up with TRBD1. This CDR3 region has 15 residues. Germline CDR1 is LGHNA and CDR2 is YSLEER. J gave up 3 bases and V 4 bases, and 5 bases lay outside the gene matches. The CDR3 loop is CASSPGTGEDTEAFF. CDR3 nucleotides: TGCGCCAGCAGCCCCGGGACAGGGGAGGACACTGAAGCTTTCTTT.

The chain has TRBV24-1 and TRBJ2-1; D is possibly TRBD1 (5 bases). Germline V gene sequence: CDR1 KGHDR, CDR2 SFDVKD. The CDR3 contains 15 residues. V gave up 3 bases and J gave up 8 bases, with 16 bases separating them. The chain's CDR3 is CATSDPLTGIHEQFF. For the CDR3, the DNA is TGTGCCACCAGTGATCCACTAACAGGTATCCATGAGCAGTTCTTC.

The chain is built from TRBV30 and TRBJ2-3; possibly TRBD2 for D (6 bases). The CDR3 length is 12 residues. CDR1 and CDR2 from the germline V gene are GTSNPN and SVGIG (reference sequence). V lost 8 bases and J lost 2, with 11 bases in between. The CDR3 is CAGRGTTDTQYF. The CDR3 DNA reads TGTGCCGGACGGGGGACCACAGATACGCAGTATTTT.

The V call is TRBV18, the J call TRBJ1-5; D is perhaps TRBD1 (5 bases). Germline assignment: CDR1 KGHSH and CDR2 LQKENI. CDR3 size: 15 residues. V was pared by 0 bases and J by 2 bases, with 8 bases between. The CDR3 nucleotides are TGTGCCAGCTCACCACCTTGGGGGGGCAATCAGCCCCAGCATTTT. Protein sequence: CASSPPWGGNQPQHF.

This chain uses TRBV21-1 with TRBJ2-7; the D segment call TRBD2 is taken from the table without a DNA check. TRBV21-1 is recorded as a pseudogene. The CDR3 covers 16 residues. In nucleotides, the CDR3 is TGTGCCAGCAGCAACGAACGGGCCAACCCTCGAGGGGAGCAGTACTTC. It specifies CASSNERANPRGEQYF.

The chain links TRBV19 to TRBJ2-1; tentative D call: TRBD2 (7 bases). Trimming left V 4 bases short and J 9 bases short, with 13 bases between. Germline V CDR1 and CDR2: LNHDA, SQIVND (reference sequence). The CDR3 has 13 amino acids. DNA for the CDR3: TGTGCCAGTAGTAACCAAGGGGGGGGTGAGCAGTTCTTC. Translating it yields CASSNQGGGEQFF.

The chain combines TRBV5-4 with TRBJ2-5, with 12 bases aligning to TRBD2. The germline V gene has CDR1 SGHNT and CDR2 YYREEE (reference sequence). The CDR3 consists of 15 residues. Unmatched junction bases numbered 3, after V lost 2 bases and J lost 4 bases. DNA for the CDR3: TGTGCCAGCAGCTTCCTAGCGGGAGGGGGAGAGACCCAGTACTTC. It yields the protein CASSFLAGGGETQYF.

The CDR3 bases are TGTGCCACCAAACAGGGGAGCTACGAGCAGTACTTC. It yields the protein CATKQGSYEQYF. V usage is TRBV19 and J usage is TRBJ2-7; 7 nucleotides match TRBD1. This CDR3 has 12 residues. Germline V lookup: CDR1 LNHDA, CDR2 SQIVND (reference sequence). J was trimmed by 3 bases and V by 10 bases; bases with no gene match: 6. The variable domain in full, completed from reference TRBV19 and TRBJ2-7, reads DGGITQSPKYLFRKEGQNVTLSCEQNLNHDAMYWYRQDPGQGLRLIYYSQIVNDFQKGDIAEGYSVSREKKESFPLTVTSAQKNPTAFYLCATKQGSYEQYFGPGTRLTVT.

The rearrangement joins TRBV5-1 to TRBJ2-5, with 7 bases aligning to TRBD2. V shed 1 base, J shed 2 bases, and the junction held 11 bases outside the gene matches. CDR3 length: 17 residues. Per the germline V gene, CDR1 is SGHRS and CDR2 is YFSETQ. The CDR3 DNA sequence: TGCGCCAGCAGCTTGACCATAAGCGGGAAAAGGCAAGAGACCCAGTACTTC. Its protein product is CASSLTISGKRQETQYF.

This clone showed up just a few times. The gene calls are TRBV5-1 and TRBJ2-4; D is undetermined. Trimming took off 7 bases at V and 5 bases at J, with 16 bases between the two ends. Germline V gene data show CDR1 as SGHRS and CDR2 as YFSETQ. This CDR3 has 14 amino acids. This CDR3 reads CASGPTGNQNIQYF. The CDR3 DNA sequence: TGCGCCAGCGGTCCGACTGGTAACCAAAACATTCAGTACTTC.

The chain links TRBV24-1 to TRBJ2-7; perhaps TRBD1 as D (6 bases). V was shortened by 3 bases and J by 2 bases, with 13 bases between the two germline ends. CDR3 size: 15 residues. Germline V gives CDR1 KGHDR, CDR2 SFDVKD. The CDR3 bases are TGTGCCACCAGTGATCCTCACAGGGAACCCTACGAGCAGTACTTC. It translates to CATSDPHREPYEQYF.

In its sample, this clone was seen a few times. CDR3 nucleotides: TGCGCCAGCAGCTTGGAACGGGGGAGAAGAGGATCCTACGAGCAGTACTTC. It is translated as CASSLERGRRGSYEQYF. The chain combines TRBV5-1 with TRBJ2-7; D might be TRBD2 (6 bases). Germline V gives CDR1 SGHRS, CDR2 YFSETQ. Trimming cost V 0 bases and J 1 base, with 17 bases left between them. CDR3 length equals 17 residues. Full variable domain (missing parts from reference TRBV5-1 and TRBJ2-7): KAGVTQTPRYLIKTRGQQVTLSCSPISGHRSVSWYQQTPGQGLQFLFEYFSETQRNKGNFPGRFSGRQFSNSRSEMNVSTLELGDSALYLCASSLERGRRGSYEQYFGPGTRLTVT.

The chain uses TRBV7-8 and TRBJ2-5; the match to TRBD2 covers 12 bases. CDR3 size: 19 residues. In germline, CDR1 is SGHVS, CDR2 FQNEAQ. V was pared by 7 bases and J by 2 bases, with 17 bases of the junction left unmatched. The CDR3 nucleotides are TGTGCCAGCACCGAAACAGGGCCAAAACTAGCGGGAGGTCAAGAGACCCAGTACTTC. It translates to CASTETGPKLAGGQETQYF. The full variable domain, completed using reference TRBV7-8 and TRBJ2-5, is GAGVSQSPRYKVAKRGQDVALRCDPISGHVSLFWYQQALGQGPEFLTYFQNEAQLDKSGLPSDRFFAERPEGSVSTLKIQRTQQEDSAVYLCASTETGPKLAGGQETQYFGPGTRLLVL.

The rearrangement links TRBV18 to TRBJ1-2; possibly TRBD1 for D (5 bases). Germline CDR1 KGHSH, CDR2 LQKENI. The CDR3 contains 15 residues. V was trimmed by 2 bases and J by 2 bases, leaving 12 bases between them. Here the CDR3 DNA reads TGTGCCAGCTCACCATTAAACAGGCCAAACTATGGCTACACCTTC. This sequence encodes CASSPLNRPNYGYTF.

This clone was picked up one time. The chain couples TRBV6-5 to TRBJ2-1; D may be TRBD1 (6 bases). V lost 7 bases to trimming and J lost 9 bases, with 10 bases between them. From germline, CDR1 is MNHEY and CDR2 SVGAGI. This CDR3 is 11 amino acids long. The CDR3 loop reads CASNTGTEQFF. The CDR3, as DNA: TGTGCCAGCAATACAGGGACTGAGCAGTTCTTC.

J is TRBJ1-2 and V is TRBV30; a weak D match, TRBD1 (5 bases). Germline V lookup: CDR1 GTSNPN, CDR2 SVGIG (reference sequence). CDR3 length equals 15 residues. The V end was cut by 0 bases, the J end by 6 bases, with 17 bases between. The CDR3 region is CAWSVWGNGGNGYTF. The CDR3 DNA reads TGTGCCTGGAGTGTATGGGGAAACGGGGGGAATGGCTACACCTTC.

This rearrangement joins TRBV5-6 to TRBJ1-1; TRBD1 matches at 9 bases. With V trimmed by 3 bases and J by 5 bases, 5 bases remained unmatched. Germline V gene data show CDR1 as SGHDT and CDR2 as YYEEEE. The CDR3 consists of 14 residues. CDR3 residues: CASSSDRGWTEAFF. The CDR3 DNA sequence: TGTGCCAGCAGCTCGGACAGGGGATGGACTGAAGCTTTCTTT.

V usage is TRBV6-5 and J usage is TRBJ2-1; D may be TRBD1 (5 bases). CDR3 length equals 15 residues. Germline V CDR1 and CDR2: MNHEY, SVGAGI. The V end lost 4 bases, the J end lost 4 bases, and 14 bases lay between the germline ends. The CDR3: CASSSQGNRYNEQFF. In DNA form, the CDR3 reads TGTGCCAGCAGTTCCCAGGGAAACCGGTACAATGAGCAGTTCTTC.